Listed here are 21 T cell receptor beta chains from one sample, sequenced in a study of blood T cell repertoires in COVID-19. Sequenced by immunoSEQ multiplex PCR; TCRdb stores in-frame clones only, minus some. The sample records some 180,000 clones, more than 75% being singletons. Sequencing was done on a sample of PBMCs or T cells enriched from blood (not recorded which). The source is a man in his fifties or sixties who had been exposed to COVID-19.

V is TRBV5-1 and J is TRBJ2-1; possibly TRBD2 for D (5 bases). Germline V gives CDR1 SGHRS, CDR2 YFSETQ. V gave up 0 bases and J gave up 0 bases, with 10 bases separating them. CDR3 size: 16 residues. The CDR3 region has the DNA TGCGCCAGCAGCTTGGGAGGGAGAGGCTCCTACAATGAGCAGTTCTTC. Translated, it gives CASSLGGRGSYNEQFF.

The V call is TRBV4-3, the J call TRBJ2-7, with 11 bases fitting TRBD2. The germline CDR1 and CDR2 sequences are LGHNA and YSLEER. CDR3 length: 15 amino acids. Trimming at V came to 4 bases and at J to 6 bases, leaving 8 bases not matched to a gene. This chain's CDR3 is CASSRELAGVGEQYF. CDR3 nucleotides: TGCGCCAGCAGCCGGGAACTAGCGGGAGTCGGCGAGCAGTACTTC.

The V and J genes are TRBV7-2 and TRBJ1-1; TRBD1 might be the D (5 bases). V was shortened by 3 bases and J by 1 base, with 9 bases between the two germline ends. Germline lookup yields CDR1 SGHTA and CDR2 FQGNSA. The CDR3 is 14 amino acids. The CDR3 DNA reads TGTGCCAGCAGCTTCCAGGGCGCGAACACTGAAGCTTTCTTT. This translates into CASSFQGANTEAFF.

V and J are TRBV7-9 and TRBJ2-3, with 8 bases aligning to TRBD1. Germline lookup yields CDR1 SEHNR and CDR2 FQNEAQ (reference sequence). CDR3 length: 19 residues. V lost 3 bases, J lost 1 base, and 15 bases stayed unmatched. The CDR3 nucleotides are TGTGCCAGCAGCTTCGGCCGGGGGATCAGGGGGCGAGGCACAGATACGCAGTATTTT. Translated: CASSFGRGIRGRGTDTQYF.

V is TRBV15 and J is TRBJ2-1, with D tentatively TRBD2 (6 bases). Germline V gene sequence: CDR1 LNHNV, CDR2 YYDKDF (reference sequence). Trimming took 3 bases from V and 3 from J, leaving 9 bases between them. This CDR3 is 14 amino acids long. The CDR3 nucleotides read TGTGCCACCAGCAGGGACTACCTCTACAATGAGCAGTTCTTC. The encoded protein is CATSRDYLYNEQFF.

The CDR3 nucleotides are TGTGCCAGTAGTACACGGGACAGGGTAAGTGGCAATCAGCCCCAGCATTTT. This encodes CASSTRDRVSGNQPQHF. The chain employs TRBV19 and TRBJ1-5, with TRBD1 matching 9 bases. The germline V gene has CDR1 LNHDA and CDR2 SQIVND (reference sequence). The length of the CDR3 is 17 residues. Unmatched junction bases numbered 9, after V lost 4 bases and J lost 2 bases.

The rearrangement uses TRBV25-1 and TRBJ1-5; D possibly corresponds to TRBD1 (5 bases). Trimming cost V 6 bases and J 3 bases, with 12 bases left between them. Germline CDR1 reads MGHDK; CDR2 reads SYGVNS. This CDR3 region has 14 residues. The CDR3, as DNA: TGTGCCAGCAGCGTAACAGGTTCCAATCAGCCCCAGCATTTT. Protein: CASSVTGSNQPQHF.

The genes are TRBV9 and TRBJ1-6, with 7 bases that match TRBD1. Trimming cost V 7 bases and J 6 bases; bases outside gene matches: 7. CDR1 and CDR2 from the germline V gene are SGDLS and YYNGEE. This CDR3 is built from 14 residues. CDR3 amino acids: CASAQTGVNSPLHF. The CDR3 nucleotides read TGTGCCAGCGCCCAAACAGGGGTTAATTCACCCCTCCACTTT.

This chain links TRBV6-5 with TRBJ1-5; unclear D gene. The V and J ends lost 8 bases and 7 bases respectively, with 12 bases between them. This CDR3 contains 12 residues. CDR1 MNHEY and CDR2 SVGAGI come from the germline V gene. Here the CDR3 DNA reads TGTGCCAGCCGGGGTGTGGAACAGCCCCAGCATTTT. Protein sequence: CASRGVEQPQHF.

This chain uses TRBV30 with TRBJ2-3; 10 bases are shared with TRBD2. Losses at the gene ends were 2 bases for V and 4 bases for J; bases not matched to a gene: 3. Germline lookup yields CDR1 GTSNPN and CDR2 SVGIG (reference sequence). The CDR3 is 14 amino acids. CDR3 region: CAWSSSGSADTQYF. DNA of the CDR3: TGTGCCTGGAGTTCTAGCGGGAGCGCAGATACGCAGTATTTT.

This rearrangement joins TRBV9 to TRBJ1-1, with D perhaps TRBD1 (6 bases). This CDR3 is built from 15 residues. The ends were cut back, 2 bases at V and 1 base at J, with 12 bases in the middle. The germline V gene encodes CDR1 SGDLS and CDR2 YYNGEE. Written as DNA, the CDR3 is TGTGCCAGCAGCGTCAGGGGCACTTGGAACACTGAAGCTTTCTTT. It is translated as CASSVRGTWNTEAFF.

This clone has more than one count but fewer than ten. The rearrangement joins TRBV11-2 to TRBJ2-7; TRBD1 might be the D (7 bases). Deletions cut 1 base from V and 3 bases from J, with 10 bases between. The CDR3 has 14 residues. Germline-derived CDR1 and CDR2 are SGHAT and FQNNGV. CDR3 DNA: TGTGCCAGCAGCTTAGGCGGGACAGTCTACGAGCAGTACTTC. It codes for CASSLGGTVYEQYF.

The chain uses TRBV18 and TRBJ2-1; 9 bases are shared with TRBD2. The trim removed 1 base at V and 0 bases at J, leaving 4 bases unmatched. The CDR3 totals 17 residues. Germline-derived CDR1 and CDR2 are KGHSH and LQKENI. The CDR3 spells CASSPLLSGSSYNEQFF. CDR3 sequence (DNA): TGTGCCAGCTCACCACTACTTAGCGGGAGCTCCTACAATGAGCAGTTCTTC.

This clone was seen just once. V and J are TRBV7-8 and TRBJ1-4; tentatively, D is TRBD1 (5 bases). This CDR3 comprises 15 residues. Deletions cut 5 bases from V and 8 bases from J, with 18 bases between. In germline, CDR1 is SGHVS, CDR2 FQNEAQ. The CDR3 nucleotides are TGTGCCAGCAGCCGCTACGGGGACTCCACCGAAAAACTGTTTTTT. Amino acids: CASSRYGDSTEKLFF.

V usage is TRBV27 and J usage is TRBJ2-7; D remains unclear. This CDR3 is built from 14 residues. With 5 bases removed from V and 0 bases from J, the gap between germline ends came to 11 bases. CDR1 is MNHEY, CDR2 SMNVEV, per germline (reference sequence). This CDR3 reads CASSPRMSSYEQYF. The CDR3 DNA sequence: TGTGCCAGCAGTCCCCGTATGAGCTCCTACGAGCAGTACTTC.

CDR3 DNA: TGTGCCAGCAGTCGGACAAGCCAGGGCTATGGCTACACCTTC. This gives the protein CASSRTSQGYGYTF. The J gene is TRBJ1-2, the V gene TRBV6-2 or TRBV6-3, with a tentative D call TRBD1 (5 bases). This CDR3 contains 14 residues. CDR1 MNHEY and CDR2 SVGEGT come from the germline V gene. V was shortened by 5 bases and J by 4 bases, with 14 bases between the two germline ends.

Here the CDR3 reads CASTQGRGSYEQYF. The CDR3 region has the DNA TGTGCCAGCACCCAGGGGAGGGGATCCTACGAGCAGTACTTC. The genes are TRBV5-4 and TRBJ2-7, with D maybe TRBD2 (7 bases). The CDR3 has 14 residues. Deletions cut 6 bases from V and 1 base from J, with 14 bases between. CDR1 and CDR2 (germline): SGHNT, YYREEE (reference sequence).

This sequence joins TRBV11-3 and TRBJ1-6; maybe TRBD1 (5 bases). This CDR3 region has 14 residues. Germline V lookup: CDR1 SGHNT, CDR2 YENEEA. Deletions cut 0 bases from V and 6 bases from J, with 6 bases between. The CDR3 here is CASSLEGRNSPLHF. In DNA, the CDR3 is TGTGCCAGCAGCTTAGAGGGGCGTAATTCACCCCTCCACTTT.

This sequence joins TRBV9 and TRBJ1-1; the match to TRBD1 covers 9 bases. V gave up 2 bases and J gave up 5 bases; unmatched junction bases: 4. Germline V gene lookup returns CDR1 SGDLS and CDR2 YYNGEE. CDR3 length: 14 residues. The DNA of the CDR3 is TGTGCCAGCAGCGTCGCGGGACAGGGAACTGAAGCTTTCTTT. Translation gives CASSVAGQGTEAFF.

This chain connects TRBV19 to TRBJ1-6; D is possibly TRBD1 (6 bases). Germline lookup yields CDR1 LNHDA and CDR2 SQIVND (reference sequence). The CDR3 covers 16 residues. V lost 5 bases and J lost 8, with 19 bases in between. The CDR3 sequence is CASSPSGTKWDSPLHF. The CDR3 DNA reads as TGTGCCAGTAGTCCGTCCGGGACAAAGTGGGATTCACCCCTCCACTTT.

The genes are TRBV19 and TRBJ2-2; 8 bases align to TRBD2. Germline CDR1 is LNHDA and CDR2 is SQIVND (reference sequence). This CDR3 contains 16 residues. Unmatched junction bases numbered 11, after V lost 6 bases and J lost 5 bases. CDR3 amino acids: CASSPVGSGNTGELFF. The DNA for the CDR3 is TGTGCCAGTAGCCCCGTAGGTAGCGGGAATACCGGGGAGCTGTTTTTT.